This TCR beta chain was identified in a study of T cell repertoires in cytomegalovirus infection. A single record per CDR3 protein comes from TCRdb applying MiXCR to the reads. The sample has about 770,000 distinct CDR3 sequences, 25% to 35% seen once. V was pared by 2 bases and J by 0 bases, with 8 bases between. This CDR3 has 14 amino acids. Per germline, CDR1 KGHSH and CDR2 LQKENI. In this sample, this clonotype turned up many times. Its antigen is not known. The V call is TRBV18, the J call TRBJ2-7; D unclear. This sequence originates from a human donor in good health (CMV status not recorded). Some clones in this sample may be carry-over from other donors' samples. Sample: cultured CD8+ T cells from PBMCs, taken from culture after CMV antigen stimulation. The DNA of the CDR3 is TGTGCCAGCTCACCAGGTCTCAACTCCTACGAGCAGTACTTC. Translation gives CASSPGLNSYEQYF.